This T cell receptor (beta chain) was profiled in a study of blood T cell repertoires in COVID-19. The table came from immunoSEQ multiplex PCR; TCRdb's copy has only in-frame clones and leaves some out. The sample lists fewer than 250,000 clones; roughly nine tenths were seen once. The germline gives CDR1 SGHRS, CDR2 YFSETQ. This CDR3 comprises 14 residues. The ends lost 4 bases at V and 6 bases at J; junction bases unmatched: 7. This chain uses TRBV5-1 with TRBJ2-7; TRBD2 matches at 10 bases. The sample taken for sequencing was PBMCs or T cells enriched from blood (not recorded which). This receptor was identified in a young woman who had recovered from COVID-19. CDR3 residues: CASSPGLATSEQYF. The CDR3 region has the DNA TGCGCCAGCAGCCCGGGACTAGCGACAAGCGAGCAGTACTTC. Filled out from reference TRBV5-1 and TRBJ2-7, the complete variable domain reads KAGVTQTPRYLIKTRGQQVTLSCSPISGHRSVSWYQQTPGQGLQFLFEYFSETQRNKGNFPGRFSGRQFSNSRSEMNVSTLELGDSALYLCASSPGLATSEQYFGPGTRLTVT.